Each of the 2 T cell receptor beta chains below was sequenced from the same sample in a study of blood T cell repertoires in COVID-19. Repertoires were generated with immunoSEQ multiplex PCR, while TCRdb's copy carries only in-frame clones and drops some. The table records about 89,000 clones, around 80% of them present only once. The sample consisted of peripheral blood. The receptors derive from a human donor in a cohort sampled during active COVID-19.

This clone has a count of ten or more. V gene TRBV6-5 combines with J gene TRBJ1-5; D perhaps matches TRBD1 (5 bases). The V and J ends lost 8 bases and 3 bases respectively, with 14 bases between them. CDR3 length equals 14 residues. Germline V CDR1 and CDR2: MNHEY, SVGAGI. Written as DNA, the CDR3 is TGTGCCAGCGACAGAGAAAGGTTCAATCAGCCCCAGCATTTT. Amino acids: CASDRERFNQPQHF.

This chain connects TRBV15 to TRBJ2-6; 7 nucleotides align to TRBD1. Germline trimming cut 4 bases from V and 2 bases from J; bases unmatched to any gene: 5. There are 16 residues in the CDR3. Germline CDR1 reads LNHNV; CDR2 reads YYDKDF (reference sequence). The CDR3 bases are TGTGCCACCAGCACTAGGACAGGCCCTGGGGCCAACGTCCTGACTTTC. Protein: CATSTRTGPGANVLTF.